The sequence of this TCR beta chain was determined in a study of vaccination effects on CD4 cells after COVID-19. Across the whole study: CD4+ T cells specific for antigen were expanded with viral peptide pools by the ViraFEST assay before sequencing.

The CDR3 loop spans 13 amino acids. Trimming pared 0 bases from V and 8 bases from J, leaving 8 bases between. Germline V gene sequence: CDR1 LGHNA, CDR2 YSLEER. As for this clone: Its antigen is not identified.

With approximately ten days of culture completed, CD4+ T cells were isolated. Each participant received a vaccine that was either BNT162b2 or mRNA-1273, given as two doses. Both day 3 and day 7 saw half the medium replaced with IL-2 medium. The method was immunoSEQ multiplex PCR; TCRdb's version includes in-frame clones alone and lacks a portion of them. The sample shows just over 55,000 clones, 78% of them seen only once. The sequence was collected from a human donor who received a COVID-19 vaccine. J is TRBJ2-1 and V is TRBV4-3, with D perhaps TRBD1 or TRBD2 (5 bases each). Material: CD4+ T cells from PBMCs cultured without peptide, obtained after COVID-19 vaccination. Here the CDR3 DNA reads TGCGCCAGCAGCCAAGATCGGGGCTATGAGCAGTTCTTC. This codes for CASSQDRGYEQFF.